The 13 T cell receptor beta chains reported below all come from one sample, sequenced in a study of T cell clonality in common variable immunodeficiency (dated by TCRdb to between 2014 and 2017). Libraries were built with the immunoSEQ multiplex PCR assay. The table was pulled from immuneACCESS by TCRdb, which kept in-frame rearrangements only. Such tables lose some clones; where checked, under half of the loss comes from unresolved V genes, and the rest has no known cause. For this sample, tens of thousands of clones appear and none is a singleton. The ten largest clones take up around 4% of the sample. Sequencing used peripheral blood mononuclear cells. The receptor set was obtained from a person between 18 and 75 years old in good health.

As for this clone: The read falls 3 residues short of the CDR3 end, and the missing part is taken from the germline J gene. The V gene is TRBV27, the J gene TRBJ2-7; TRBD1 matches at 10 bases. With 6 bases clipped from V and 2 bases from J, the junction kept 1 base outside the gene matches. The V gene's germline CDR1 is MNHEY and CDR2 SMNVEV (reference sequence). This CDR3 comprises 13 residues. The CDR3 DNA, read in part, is TGTGCCAGCAGGGACAGGGGGGCCTACGAG. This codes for CASRDRGAYE. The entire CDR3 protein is CASRDRGAYEQYF.

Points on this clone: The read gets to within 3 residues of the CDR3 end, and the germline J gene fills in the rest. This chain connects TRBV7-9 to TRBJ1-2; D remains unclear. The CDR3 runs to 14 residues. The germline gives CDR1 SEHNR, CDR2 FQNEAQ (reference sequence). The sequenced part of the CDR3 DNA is TGTGCCAGCAGCTTAGGGGCACACTCCTACGAC. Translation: CASSLGAHSYD. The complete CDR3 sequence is CASSLGAHSYDYTF.

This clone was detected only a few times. CDR3 DNA, as far as it was read: TGTGCCGCGGCAAGGGGAGTATCCTATAATTCACCC. This encodes CAAARGVSYNSP. The complete CDR3 reads CAAARGVSYNSPLHF. The chain combines TRBV30 with TRBJ1-6; tentative D call: TRBD1 (5 bases). Read coverage stops 3 residues before the CDR3 terminus; the germline J gene supplies the remainder. Trimming took off 8 bases at V and 1 base at J, with 15 bases between the two ends. Germline V lookup: CDR1 GTSNPN, CDR2 SVGIG (reference sequence). The CDR3 loop spans 15 amino acids.

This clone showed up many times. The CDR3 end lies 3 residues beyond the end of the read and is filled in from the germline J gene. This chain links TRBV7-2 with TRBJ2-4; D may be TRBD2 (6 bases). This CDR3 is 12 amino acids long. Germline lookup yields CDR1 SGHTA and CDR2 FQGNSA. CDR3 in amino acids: CASSLARLVQYF. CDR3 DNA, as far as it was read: TGTGCCAGCAGCTTAGCAAGACTAGTT.

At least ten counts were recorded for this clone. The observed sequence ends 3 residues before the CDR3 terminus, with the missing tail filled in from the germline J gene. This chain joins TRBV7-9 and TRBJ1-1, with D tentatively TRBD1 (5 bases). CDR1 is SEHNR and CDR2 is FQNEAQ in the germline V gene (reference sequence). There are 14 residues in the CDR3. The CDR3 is CASSLAAGQAEAFF. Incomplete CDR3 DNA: TGTGCCAGCAGCTTAGCAGCAGGGCAAGCGGAA. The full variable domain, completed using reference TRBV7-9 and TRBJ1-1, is DTGVSQNPRHKITKRGQNVTFRCDPISEHNRLYWYRQTLGQGPEFLTYFQNEAQLEKSRLLSDRFSAERPKGSFSTLEIQRTEQGDSAMYLCASSLAAGQAEAFFGQGTRLTVV.

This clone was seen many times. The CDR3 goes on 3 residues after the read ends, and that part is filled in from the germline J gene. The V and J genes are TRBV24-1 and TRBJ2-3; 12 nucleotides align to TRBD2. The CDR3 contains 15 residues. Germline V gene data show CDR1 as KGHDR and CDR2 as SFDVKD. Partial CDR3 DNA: TGTGCCACCAGTGACCCGAGGACTAGCGGGGATGCG. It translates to CATSDPRTSGDA. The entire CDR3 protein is CATSDPRTSGDAQYF.

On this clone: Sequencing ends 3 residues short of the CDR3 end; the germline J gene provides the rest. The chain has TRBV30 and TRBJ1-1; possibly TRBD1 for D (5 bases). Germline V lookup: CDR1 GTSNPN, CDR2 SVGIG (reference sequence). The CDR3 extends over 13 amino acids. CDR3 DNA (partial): TGTGCCTGGAGTGGGGGAGGGGTTGGAGAA. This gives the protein CAWSGGGVGE. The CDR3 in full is CAWSGGGVGEAFF.

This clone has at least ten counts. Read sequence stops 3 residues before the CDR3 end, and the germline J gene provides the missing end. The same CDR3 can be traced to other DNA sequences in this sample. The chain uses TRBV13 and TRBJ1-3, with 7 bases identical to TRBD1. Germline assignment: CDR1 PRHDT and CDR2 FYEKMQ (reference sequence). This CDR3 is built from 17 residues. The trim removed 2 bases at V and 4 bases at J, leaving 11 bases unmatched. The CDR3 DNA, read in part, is TGTGCCAGCAGCTTATCACCTTTGACAGGGAGGGGAAACACC. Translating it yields CASSLSPLTGRGNT. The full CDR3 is CASSLSPLTGRGNTIYF.

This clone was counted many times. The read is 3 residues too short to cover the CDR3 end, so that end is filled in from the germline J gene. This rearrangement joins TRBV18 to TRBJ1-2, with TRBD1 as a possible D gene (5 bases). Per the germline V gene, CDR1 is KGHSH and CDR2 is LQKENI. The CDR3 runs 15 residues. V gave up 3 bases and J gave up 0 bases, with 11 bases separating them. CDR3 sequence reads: CASSPQGGPNYGYTF. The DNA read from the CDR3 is TGTGCCAGCTCACCTCAGGGAGGACCTAACTATGGC.

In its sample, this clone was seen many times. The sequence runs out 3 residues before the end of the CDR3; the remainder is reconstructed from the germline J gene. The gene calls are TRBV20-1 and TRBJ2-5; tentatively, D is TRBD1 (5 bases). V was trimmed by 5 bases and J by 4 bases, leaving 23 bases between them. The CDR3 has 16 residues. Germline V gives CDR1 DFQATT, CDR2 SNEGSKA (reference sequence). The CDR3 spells CSAPPEPGWAGETQYF. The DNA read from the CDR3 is TGCAGTGCTCCCCCTGAACCAGGGTGGGCAGGAGAGACC.

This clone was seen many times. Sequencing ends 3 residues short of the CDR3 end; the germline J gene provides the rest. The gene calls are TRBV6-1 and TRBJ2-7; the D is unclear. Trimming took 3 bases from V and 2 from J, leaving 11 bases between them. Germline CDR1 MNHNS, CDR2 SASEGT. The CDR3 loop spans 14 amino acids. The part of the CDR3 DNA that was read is TGTGCCAGCAGTGATAGTAGTTTAACCTACGAG. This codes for CASSDSSLTYE. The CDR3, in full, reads CASSDSSLTYEQYF.

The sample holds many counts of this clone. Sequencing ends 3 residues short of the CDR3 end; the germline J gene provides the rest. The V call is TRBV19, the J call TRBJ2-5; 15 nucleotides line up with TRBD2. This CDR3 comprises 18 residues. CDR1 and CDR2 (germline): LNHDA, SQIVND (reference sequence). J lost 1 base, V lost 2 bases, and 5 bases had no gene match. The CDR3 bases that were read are TGTGCCAGTAGTATAACTGGACTAGCGGGAGGGCCCCAAGAGACC. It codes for CASSITGLAGGPQET. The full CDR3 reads CASSITGLAGGPQETQYF.

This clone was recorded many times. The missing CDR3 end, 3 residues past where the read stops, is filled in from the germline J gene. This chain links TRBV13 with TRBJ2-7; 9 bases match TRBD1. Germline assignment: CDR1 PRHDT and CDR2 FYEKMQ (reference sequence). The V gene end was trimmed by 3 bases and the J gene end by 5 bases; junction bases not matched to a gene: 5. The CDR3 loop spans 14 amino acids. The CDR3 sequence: CASSFGTGYHEQYF. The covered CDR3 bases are TGTGCCAGCAGCTTCGGGACAGGGTACCACGAG.